This TCR beta chain was recovered during a study of T cells after yellow fever vaccination. As concerns this clonotype: This sequence may be a read error, since a much larger clone differs from it by one base.

Via MiXCR, TCRdb re-called the 5' RACE reads, giving one row per CDR3 protein. The profile shows some 260,000 distinct CDR3 sequences, 5.2% of them singletons. Germline values: CDR1 SGHTA, CDR2 FQGNSA. V was clipped by 2 bases and J by 9 bases, with 5 bases between them. The CDR3 has 12 residues. The TCR originated in a man in his late teens or twenties who received the YFV17D yellow fever vaccine. Sequences were derived from CD4+ T cells sorted from PBMCs, sampled on the day of the yellow fever booster vaccination. This sequence joins TRBV7-2 and TRBJ1-6, with D hard to call. Here the CDR3 DNA reads TGTGCCAGCAGCTTAAAGGGTTCACCCCTCCACTTT. Its translation: CASSLKGSPLHF.